This entry describes one TCR beta chain. The data were taken from a study of cytomegalovirus exposure and HLA in healthy donors. CDR1 and CDR2 (germline): LNHDA, SQIVND (reference sequence). This CDR3 is 15 amino acids long. V shed 5 bases, J shed 0 bases, and the junction held 4 bases outside the gene matches. Researchers ran the PCR with 60 Vbeta and 13 Jbeta primers. Libraries were prepared by immunoSEQ multiplex PCR; TCRdb keeps only in-frame clonotypes and omits some of them. The sample lists more than 95,000 clones; approximately 78% were seen once. The sequencing input was PBMCs. The chain is built from TRBV19 and TRBJ2-7, with 10 bases fitting TRBD1. This receptor was taken from a woman in her twenties or thirties in good health and CMV-seronegative. The DNA of the CDR3 is TGTGCCAGTAGTGGGGGGACAGGGGCCTCCTACGAGCAGTACTTC. Protein: CASSGGTGASYEQYF.